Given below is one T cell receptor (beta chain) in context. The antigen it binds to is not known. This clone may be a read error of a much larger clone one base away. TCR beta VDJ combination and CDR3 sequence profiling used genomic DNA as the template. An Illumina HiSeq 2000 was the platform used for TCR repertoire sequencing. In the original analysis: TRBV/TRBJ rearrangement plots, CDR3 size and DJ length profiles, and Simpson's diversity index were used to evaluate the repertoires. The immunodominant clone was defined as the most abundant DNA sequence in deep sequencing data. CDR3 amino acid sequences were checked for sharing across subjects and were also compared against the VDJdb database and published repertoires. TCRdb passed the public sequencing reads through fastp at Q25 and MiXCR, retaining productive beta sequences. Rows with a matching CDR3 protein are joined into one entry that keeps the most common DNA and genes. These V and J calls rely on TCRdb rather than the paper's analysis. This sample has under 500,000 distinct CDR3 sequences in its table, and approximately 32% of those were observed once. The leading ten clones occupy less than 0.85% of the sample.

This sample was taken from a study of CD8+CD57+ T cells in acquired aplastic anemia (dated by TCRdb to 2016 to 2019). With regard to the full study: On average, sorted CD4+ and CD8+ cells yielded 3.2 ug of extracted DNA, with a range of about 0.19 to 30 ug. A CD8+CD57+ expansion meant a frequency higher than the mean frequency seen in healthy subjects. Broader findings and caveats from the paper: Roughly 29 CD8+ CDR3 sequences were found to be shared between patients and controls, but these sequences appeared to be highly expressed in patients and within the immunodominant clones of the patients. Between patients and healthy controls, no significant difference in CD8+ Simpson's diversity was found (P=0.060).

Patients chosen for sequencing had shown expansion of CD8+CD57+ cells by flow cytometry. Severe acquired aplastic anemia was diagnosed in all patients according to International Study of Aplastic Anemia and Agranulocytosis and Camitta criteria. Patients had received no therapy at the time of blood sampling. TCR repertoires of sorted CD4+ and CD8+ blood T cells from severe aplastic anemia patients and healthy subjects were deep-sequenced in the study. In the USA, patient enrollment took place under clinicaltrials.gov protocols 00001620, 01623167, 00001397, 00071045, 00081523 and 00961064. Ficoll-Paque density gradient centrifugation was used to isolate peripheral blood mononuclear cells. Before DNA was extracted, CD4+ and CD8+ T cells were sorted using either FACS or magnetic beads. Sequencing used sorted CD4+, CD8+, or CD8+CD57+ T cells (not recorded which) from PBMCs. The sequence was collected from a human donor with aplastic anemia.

The CDR3 loop reads CASSPTSGGAPQYF. The DNA is as follows: TGTGCCAGCAGCCCGACTAGCGGGGGGGCCCCGCAGTACTTC. In this chain, TRBV7-3 is recombined with TRBJ2-7; the central 14 bases match TRBD2. As encoded in the germline V gene, CDR1 is SGHTA while CDR2 is FQGTGA. Trimmed from V: 5 bases; trimmed from J: 9 bases; junction bases lacking a gene match: 6. CDR3 length: 14 amino acids, cysteine to phenylalanine. Solely the CDR3 DNA is kept, with 42 bases framed from the first base.